This T cell receptor (beta chain) came from a study of human T cells and chemical hapten exposure. Overall study findings and caveats: Expanded TCRs clustered into significantly more large CDR3 similarity groups than controls, the analysis revealed.

Described time point: pre-sensitization, week 0. As to treatment: therapeutic diphenylcyclopropenone sensitization with weekly scalp DPC. This clonotype was found a few times. The antigen is undetermined. TCRdb fed the RACE reads into MiXCR, producing one record per CDR3 protein. The sample includes 250,000 or so distinct CDR3 sequences, roughly 8.9% seen only once; the top ten take over 2%. The CDR3 is made up of 15 amino acids. Trimming cost V 5 bases and J 0 bases; bases outside gene matches: 6. Germline values: CDR1 SQVTM, CDR2 ANQGSEA. This specimen consisted of whole blood, obtained in connection with sensitization to the hapten diphenylcyclopropenone (DPC). This TCR was recovered from a woman aged 35 to 49 with alopecia areata. Some clones in this sample may be carry-over from other donors' samples. V usage is TRBV29-1 and J usage is TRBJ2-1, with 8 bases matching TRBD2. CDR3 region: CSVMTSDSSYNEQFF. The CDR3 region has the DNA TGCAGCGTTATGACTAGCGACAGCTCCTACAATGAGCAGTTCTTC.